This TCR beta chain was recorded in a study of T cell responses to AZD1222 COVID-19 vaccine. Broader study findings: The donor group comprised mostly white British people and more females; the analysis possibly underestimated clonal diversity. Nearly half of the spike-specific TCRs reportedly recognize variant regions that carry no mutations.

The protocol was immunoSEQ multiplex PCR, while the TCRdb copy is restricted to in-frame clones and leaves out a portion. The sample carries some 110,000 clones, around 90% recorded once. Combined were second doses at about 4 or about 12 weeks. Germline CDR1 and CDR2: SGHRS and YFSETQ. With 0 bases removed from V and 3 bases from J, the gap between germline ends came to 9 bases. CDR3 length equals 15 residues. On this clone itself: Its antigen is not known.

The sequencing used peripheral blood, collected 28 days after the second AZD1222 dose. V and J are TRBV5-1 and TRBJ1-4; unclear D gene. The source of this sequence is an adult who received the AZD1222 COVID-19 vaccine. The CDR3 loop reads CASSLGQGSNEKLFF. The CDR3 DNA sequence: TGCGCCAGCAGCTTGGGTCAAGGGTCTAATGAAAAACTGTTTTTT.